The 3 T cell receptor beta chains below all came from one sample that was sequenced in a study of CD8+CD57+ T cells in acquired aplastic anemia (dated 2018 in TCRdb). Sequencing took place on an Illumina HiSeq 2000. Genomic DNA was used as template for profiling of TCR beta VDJ combinations and CDR3 sequences. Using fastp at Q25 and MiXCR, TCRdb reprocessed the public reads and kept productive beta chains. Under each unique CDR3 protein, matching rows form one entry showing the most common genes and DNA. Within this sample are approximately 100,000 distinct CDR3 sequences, with around two thirds of them counted one time only. Jointly, the top ten make up over 55% of the sample. The patients picked for sequencing were ones in whom flow cytometry had shown an expansion of CD8+CD57+ cells. Sequenced sample: sorted CD4+, CD8+, or CD8+CD57+ T cells (not recorded which) from PBMCs. These TCRs come from a human donor with aplastic anemia.

The chain couples TRBV5-1 to TRBJ2-5, with 16 bases lining up with TRBD2. CDR1 and CDR2 (germline): SGHRS, YFSETQ. The CDR3 extends over 15 amino acids. Trimming at V came to 6 bases and at J to 6 bases, leaving 5 bases not matched to a gene. The CDR3 sequence: CASTGTSGGGQTQYF. Here the CDR3 DNA reads TGCGCCAGCACCGGGACTAGCGGGGGGGGTCAGACCCAGTACTTC.

This clonotype has only one observation. The genes are TRBV9 and TRBJ2-7; maybe TRBD2 (8 bases). Trimming shortened V by 0 bases and J by 0 bases, and 19 bases separated the two germline ends. CDR1 SGDLS and CDR2 YYNGEE come from the germline V gene. This CDR3 contains 18 residues. CDR3 in DNA: TGTGCCAGCAGCGTAGGGGGGTCGGGGGGGACAGCCTCCTACGAGCAGTACTTC. Its translation: CASSVGGSGGTASYEQYF.

This clonotype has a handful of counts. The V and J genes are TRBV5-4 and TRBJ2-7; D is unresolved. The V end was cut by 0 bases, the J end by 3 bases, with 7 bases between. Germline assignment: CDR1 SGHNT and CDR2 YYREEE (reference sequence). The CDR3 is 13 amino acids. The CDR3 protein is CASSLGRDYEQYF. The CDR3 coding sequence is TGTGCCAGCAGCTTGGGGAGAGACTACGAGCAGTACTTC. Combining the CDR3 with reference TRBV5-4 and TRBJ2-7 gives the whole variable domain ETGVTQSPTHLIKTRGQQVTLRCSSQSGHNTVSWYQQALGQGPQFIFQYYREEENGRGNFPPRFSGLQFPNYSSELNVNALELDDSALYLCASSLGRDYEQYFGPGTRLTVT.